These 28 T cell receptor beta chains came from one sample sequenced in a study of blood T cell repertoires in COVID-19. The method was immunoSEQ multiplex PCR; TCRdb's version includes in-frame clones alone and lacks a portion of them. The sample has around 290,000 clones; 80% to 95% are singletons. Sequenced sample: peripheral blood. These receptors all stem from a woman aged 25 to 39 with COVID-19, enrolled during active disease.

V is TRBV9 and J is TRBJ1-3, with 11 positions matching TRBD1. J gave up 2 bases and V 0 bases, and 4 bases lay outside the gene matches. There are 17 residues in the CDR3. Per germline, CDR1 SGDLS and CDR2 YYNGEE. Written as DNA, the CDR3 is TGTGCCAGCAGCGTAGGGACAGGGGGCTTAACTGGAAACACCATATATTTT. Its protein product is CASSVGTGGLTGNTIYF.

The chain carries TRBV4-1 and TRBJ1-1; D is possibly TRBD1 (5 bases). This CDR3 comprises 13 residues. Trimming stripped 8 bases from V and 2 bases from J, with 12 bases between. The V gene's germline CDR1 is MGHRA and CDR2 YSYEKL. This CDR3 reads CASAGGANTEAFF. The CDR3 region has the DNA TGCGCCAGCGCCGGAGGGGCTAACACTGAAGCTTTCTTT.

The chain links TRBV9 to TRBJ2-7; 7 bases line up with TRBD1. The V gene end was trimmed by 0 bases and the J gene end by 5 bases; junction bases not matched to a gene: 5. The germline gives CDR1 SGDLS, CDR2 YYNGEE. CDR3 length: 14 residues. In DNA form, the CDR3 reads TGTGCCAGCAGCGTAGCAGGGGGTTACAACGAGCAGTACTTC. As protein: CASSVAGGYNEQYF.

This rearrangement joins TRBV18 to TRBJ1-2; D gene uncertain. The germline CDR1 and CDR2 sequences are KGHSH and LQKENI. Trimming left V 1 base short and J 1 base short, with 7 bases between. The CDR3 extends over 14 amino acids. CDR3 sequence: CASSPLRDNYGYTF. In DNA form, the CDR3 reads TGTGCCAGCTCACCACTCCGGGATAACTATGGCTACACCTTC. Full variable domain (outside the CDR3, taken from reference TRBV18 and TRBJ1-2): NAGVMQNPRHLVRRRGQEARLRCSPMKGHSHVYWYRQLPEEGLKFMVYLQKENIIDESGMPKERFSAEFPKEGPSILRIQQVVRGDSAAYFCASSPLRDNYGYTFGSGTRLTVV.

CDR3 sequence (DNA): TGCAGCGTTGATGTAGCTGCGGGAGAGACCCAGTACTTC. Translation: CSVDVAAGETQYF. The chain couples TRBV29-1 to TRBJ2-5, with D perhaps TRBD2 (5 bases). Germline V CDR1 and CDR2: SQVTM, ANQGSEA. This CDR3 spans 13 amino acids. Trimming removed 3 bases from V and 4 bases from J, with 12 bases in between.

The V and J genes are TRBV11-2 and TRBJ2-7; possibly TRBD2 for D (6 bases). V lost 1 base to trimming and J lost 4 bases, with 11 bases between them. The CDR3 consists of 14 residues. Per the germline V gene, CDR1 is SGHAT and CDR2 is FQNNGV. In DNA, the CDR3 is TGTGCCAGCAGCTTAGGCCAGGGAGGATACGAGCAGTACTTC. Translation: CASSLGQGGYEQYF.

This rearrangement joins TRBV19 to TRBJ2-6, with 12 bases matching TRBD2. V lost 5 bases to trimming and J lost 2 bases; unmatched junction nucleotides: 7. The CDR3 spans 18 residues. Germline CDR1 LNHDA, CDR2 SQIVND (reference sequence). For the CDR3, the DNA is TGTGCCAGTAGTTTACGGACTAGCGGGGACCCTGGGGCCAACGTCCTGACTTTC. It yields the protein CASSLRTSGDPGANVLTF.

The rearrangement links TRBV7-2 to TRBJ1-5, with 9 bases identical to TRBD1. This CDR3 is built from 15 residues. The V gene's germline CDR1 is SGHTA and CDR2 FQGNSA. Trimming cost V 3 bases and J 6 bases; bases outside gene matches: 6. Here the CDR3 DNA reads TGTGCCAGCAGCTTTGCCGGGACAGGGACTCAGCCCCAGCATTTT. This sequence encodes CASSFAGTGTQPQHF. Combining the CDR3 with reference TRBV7-2 and TRBJ1-5 gives the whole variable domain GAGVSQSPSNKVTEKGKDVELRCDPISGHTALYWYRQSLGQGLEFLIYFQGNSAPDKSGLPSDRFSAERTGGSVSTLTIQRTQQEDSAVYLCASSFAGTGTQPQHFGDGTRLSIL.

This clone came up once. The rearrangement links TRBV2 to TRBJ2-7, with D perhaps TRBD1 (6 bases). The germline CDR1 and CDR2 sequences are SNHLY and FYNNEI. This CDR3 has 14 amino acids. Trimming removed 1 base from V and 2 bases from J, with 9 bases in between. CDR3 protein: CASSEEQGPYEQYF. The CDR3 region has the DNA TGTGCCAGCAGTGAAGAACAGGGCCCCTACGAGCAGTACTTC. The full variable domain, rest sourced from reference TRBV2 and TRBJ2-7, is EPEVTQTPSHQVTQMGQEVILRCVPISNHLYFYWYRQILGQKVEFLVSFYNNEISEKSEIFDDQFSVERPDGSNFTLKIRSTKLEDSAMYFCASSEEQGPYEQYFGPGTRLTVT.

In nucleotides, the CDR3 is TGTGCCAGCAGCCAAGATTTCTCGAGTAACACTGAAGCTTTCTTT. Its protein is CASSQDFSSNTEAFF. This chain links TRBV3-1 (or the pseudogene TRBV3-2) with TRBJ1-1; D uncertain. The CDR3 sequence is 15 residues long. The germline V gene encodes CDR1 LGHDT and CDR2 YNNKEL (reference sequence). Trimming stripped 0 bases from V and 2 bases from J, with 10 bases between.

The rearrangement joins TRBV5-4 to TRBJ2-1; unclear D gene. CDR3 length equals 15 residues. Trimming took off 9 bases at V and 0 bases at J, with 16 bases between the two ends. Germline CDR1 is SGHNT and CDR2 is YYREEE (reference sequence). The CDR3: CAMREPLSSYNEQFF. The CDR3 nucleotides are TGTGCCATGAGAGAGCCCCTAAGCTCCTACAATGAGCAGTTCTTC.

The genes are TRBV10-2 and TRBJ1-4; 7 bases agree with TRBD1. After removal of 7 bases from V and 6 bases from J, the junction contained 5 bases not matched to a gene. Germline V gene sequence: CDR1 WSHSY, CDR2 SAAADI. This CDR3 has 13 residues. The CDR3 bases are TGCGCCAGCAAACAGGGGTTGGATGAAAAACTGTTTTTT. Translated: CASKQGLDEKLFF.

This clone was counted a single time. The chain employs TRBV28 and TRBJ2-7; tentative D call: TRBD2 (5 bases). This CDR3 region has 16 residues. CDR1 and CDR2 (germline): MDHEN, SYDVKM. V lost 8 bases, J lost 0 bases, and 20 bases lay in between. The CDR3: CASVERVMDFSYEQYF. The CDR3 DNA reads TGTGCCAGCGTAGAACGAGTAATGGACTTCTCCTACGAGCAGTACTTC.

The gene calls are TRBV2 and TRBJ2-3; 7 bases agree with TRBD1. The CDR3 totals 15 residues. Per the germline V gene, CDR1 is SNHLY and CDR2 is FYNNEI. V trimming: 5 bases; J trimming: 0 bases; junction bases outside the gene matches: 5. The DNA for the CDR3 is TGTGCCAGCAGTCCCGACAGGGCTAGCACAGATACGCAGTATTTT. Translated: CASSPDRASTDTQYF.

This chain joins TRBV5-1 and TRBJ2-2, with 7 positions matching TRBD1. V shed 3 bases, J shed 4 bases, and the junction held 6 bases outside the gene matches. The CDR3 has 15 amino acids. Germline V gives CDR1 SGHRS, CDR2 YFSETQ. The CDR3 loop is CASSWDSVATGELFF. CDR3 coding DNA: TGCGCCAGCAGCTGGGACAGCGTCGCCACCGGGGAGCTGTTTTTT.

The chain carries TRBV7-2 and TRBJ1-4; 8 bases align to TRBD1. This CDR3 is built from 15 residues. J gave up 8 bases and V 3 bases, and 8 bases lay outside the gene matches. Germline loops: CDR1 SGHTA, CDR2 FQGNSA. CDR3 sequence: CASSFGQGPGEKLFF. CDR3 nucleotides: TGTGCCAGCAGCTTCGGACAGGGACCGGGGGAAAAACTGTTTTTT.

The chain combines TRBV12-3 or TRBV12-4 with TRBJ2-5; maybe TRBD1 (6 bases). The CDR3 is 13 residues long. The ends were cut back, 6 bases at V and 2 bases at J, with 10 bases in the middle. This CDR3 reads CASSNRGQETQYF. CDR3 bases: TGTGCCAGCAGCAATAGGGGGCAAGAGACCCAGTACTTC.

V and J are TRBV3-1 (or the pseudogene TRBV3-2) and TRBJ2-5; D call uncertain. The CDR3 sequence is 15 residues long. Trimming shortened V by 1 base and J by 1 base, and 10 bases separated the two germline ends. Germline-derived CDR1 and CDR2 are LGHDT and YNNKEL (reference sequence). The CDR3 region is CASSQGAKPQETQYF. The CDR3 region has the DNA TGTGCCAGCAGCCAAGGCGCGAAACCCCAAGAGACCCAGTACTTC.

The J gene is TRBJ1-6, the V gene TRBV7-2; tentatively, D is TRBD1 (5 bases). The V gene's germline CDR1 is SGHTA and CDR2 FQGNSA. V shed 7 bases and J shed 8 bases, with 15 bases lying between them. The CDR3 is 14 residues long. The CDR3 reads CASTPSGGDSPLHF. CDR3 DNA sequence: TGTGCCAGCACCCCCTCGGGGGGTGATTCACCCCTCCACTTT.

This clone was recorded once. V and J are TRBV19 and TRBJ2-1; 7 bases map to TRBD2. Trimming took 6 bases from V and 0 from J; bases not matched to a gene: 5. Germline-derived CDR1 and CDR2 are LNHDA and SQIVND (reference sequence). The CDR3 extends over 15 amino acids. The CDR3 loop reads CASRRGSNSYNEQFF. DNA for the CDR3: TGTGCCAGTAGGCGGGGGAGCAACTCCTACAATGAGCAGTTCTTC.

The chain links TRBV7-8 to TRBJ1-5; possibly TRBD1 for D (5 bases). The ends were cut back, 5 bases at V and 5 bases at J, with 10 bases in the middle. This CDR3 is built from 13 residues. Germline V gene sequence: CDR1 SGHVS, CDR2 FQNEAQ. In nucleotides, the CDR3 is TGTGCCAGCAGCGGGCGGGGGGATCAGCCCCAGCATTTT. Protein sequence: CASSGRGDQPQHF.

CDR3 region: CASSDGSLNTGELFF. The CDR3 DNA follows: TGTGCCAGCAGTGACGGGAGTCTAAACACCGGGGAGCTGTTTTTT. The V call is TRBV2, the J call TRBJ2-2; TRBD2 is a possible D gene (6 bases). V shed 3 bases and J shed 2 bases, with 10 bases lying between them. Germline CDR1 SNHLY, CDR2 FYNNEI. The CDR3 runs to 15 residues. The variable domain in full, with the rest retrieved from reference TRBV2 and TRBJ2-2, is EPEVTQTPSHQVTQMGQEVILRCVPISNHLYFYWYRQILGQKVEFLVSFYNNEISEKSEIFDDQFSVERPDGSNFTLKIRSTKLEDSAMYFCASSDGSLNTGELFFGEGSRLTVL.

The CDR3 here is CSASGLAGFSTDTQYF. Here the CDR3 DNA reads TGCAGTGCTAGTGGACTAGCGGGATTTAGCACAGATACGCAGTATTTT. The chain has TRBV20-1 and TRBJ2-3; TRBD2 agrees at 12 bases. CDR1 and CDR2 from the germline V gene are DFQATT and SNEGSKA (reference sequence). The CDR3 consists of 16 residues. The V segment lost 3 bases and the J segment 0 bases; nucleotides outside the gene matches: 4.

The chain uses TRBV30 and TRBJ2-7; D not certain. The germline CDR1 and CDR2 sequences are GTSNPN and SVGIG (reference sequence). V shed 0 bases and J shed 7 bases, with 7 bases lying between them. The CDR3 is 11 amino acids. This CDR3 is CAWSVRSEQYF. CDR3 sequence (DNA): TGTGCCTGGAGTGTACGCAGTGAGCAGTACTTC.

The chain joins TRBV28 to TRBJ1-5; the D gene is possibly TRBD1 (6 bases). CDR3 length: 15 residues. Germline V lookup: CDR1 MDHEN, CDR2 SYDVKM. Trimming left V 10 bases short and J 7 bases short, with 23 bases between. The CDR3 reads CATQGGRGTGQPQHF. DNA of the CDR3: TGTGCCACCCAAGGGGGAAGGGGAACGGGGCAGCCCCAGCATTTT.

V and J are TRBV5-8 and TRBJ1-2, with a weak D call TRBD1 (5 bases). V lost 4 bases to trimming and J lost 8 bases, with 12 bases between them. The CDR3 covers 12 residues. CDR1 SGHTS and CDR2 YDEGEE come from the germline V gene. CDR3 in amino acids: CASSHVPGGYTF. The CDR3 DNA reads TGTGCCAGCAGCCACGTCCCAGGGGGCTACACCTTC.

The rearrangement joins TRBV28 to TRBJ2-1; TRBD2 aligns across 12 bases. Trimming at V came to 6 bases and at J to 7 bases, leaving 7 bases not matched to a gene. CDR3 length equals 15 residues. Germline CDR1 MDHEN, CDR2 SYDVKM. The CDR3 sequence is CASSLAGGPLNEQFF. CDR3 DNA sequence: TGTGCCAGCAGCCTAGCGGGAGGGCCTCTGAATGAGCAGTTCTTC.

Comment on this clone: A much larger clone lies one base from this, so it may be a read error. The chain couples TRBV9 to TRBJ1-1, with no clear D. This CDR3 has 13 residues. Trimming cost V 0 bases and J 0 bases, with 3 bases left between them. Germline CDR1 reads SGDLS; CDR2 reads YYNGEE. The CDR3 loop reads CASSVDMNTEAFF. The DNA of the CDR3 is TGTGCCAGCAGCGTAGACATGAACACTGAAGCTTTCTTT.